The 11 T cell receptor beta chains listed next were all sequenced from one sample in a study of cytomegalovirus exposure and HLA in healthy donors. PCR was performed using 60 Vbeta and 13 Jbeta primers. Sequenced by immunoSEQ multiplex PCR; TCRdb stores in-frame clones only, minus some. The profile shows about 150,000 clones, approximately 83% of them singletons. What was sequenced was PBMCs. These receptor sequences come from a middle-aged woman in good health and CMV-seronegative.

The sample holds many counts of this clone. The chain couples TRBV30 to TRBJ1-2, with a weak D call TRBD1 (5 bases). Trimming removed 3 bases from V and 8 bases from J, with 19 bases in between. Germline V lookup: CDR1 GTSNPN, CDR2 SVGIG (reference sequence). The CDR3 length is 14 residues. The CDR3 DNA reads as TGTGCCTGGAGGGGTCGGGGGGACGCTTCGGGCTACACCTTC. Encoded protein: CAWRGRGDASGYTF.

The chain joins TRBV28 to TRBJ1-1; D remains unclear. Germline-derived CDR1 and CDR2 are MDHEN and SYDVKM. The CDR3 covers 14 residues. V was shortened by 3 bases and J by 1 base, with 9 bases between the two germline ends. In nucleotides, the CDR3 is TGTGCCAGCAGTTTTTACAGTGCGAACACTGAAGCTTTCTTT. Translated, it gives CASSFYSANTEAFF.

The CDR3 protein is CASSLALGTGVYGYTF. The CDR3 nucleotides are TGTGCCAGCAGCTTAGCGCTAGGGACAGGGGTCTATGGCTACACCTTC. The chain employs TRBV7-9 and TRBJ1-2; 10 bases map to TRBD1. Unmatched junction bases numbered 5, after V lost 0 bases and J lost 4 bases. Looked up from germline, CDR1 is SEHNR and CDR2 is FQNEAQ (reference sequence). The CDR3 loop spans 16 amino acids.

V usage is TRBV10-3 and J usage is TRBJ2-3, with D perhaps matching TRBD2 (6 bases). The CDR3 is made up of 14 amino acids. V lost 7 bases and J lost 2, with 13 bases in between. CDR1 is ENHRY, CDR2 SYGVKD, per germline. CDR3 region: CAITPGTSTDTQYF. The DNA for the CDR3 is TGTGCCATCACCCCAGGGACTTCCACAGATACGCAGTATTTT.

V usage is TRBV9 and J usage is TRBJ2-5; 9 positions agree with TRBD2. In germline, CDR1 is SGDLS, CDR2 YYNGEE. The CDR3 loop spans 14 amino acids. With V trimmed by 3 bases and J by 3 bases, 3 bases remained unmatched. The CDR3 is CASSAWTSEETQYF. The CDR3 nucleotides read TGTGCCAGCAGCGCTTGGACTAGCGAAGAGACCCAGTACTTC.

The gene calls are TRBV28 and TRBJ1-1; 10 positions match TRBD1. The CDR3 has 14 amino acids. Losses at the gene ends were 7 bases for V and 5 bases for J; bases not matched to a gene: 7. Germline V CDR1 and CDR2: MDHEN, SYDVKM. In DNA form, the CDR3 reads TGTGCCAGCAAACCGGGACAGGGGCGGACTGAAGCTTTCTTT. Protein: CASKPGQGRTEAFF.

This clone is labeled medium-sized. This rearrangement joins TRBV21-1 to TRBJ1-5; the listed D gene, TRBD1, was not tested against the DNA. TRBV21-1 is reported as a pseudogene. The CDR3 loop spans 14 amino acids. For the CDR3, the DNA is TGTGCCAGCAGCGCTCAGGGGGCCAGATCGGCCCAGCATTTT. Protein sequence: CASSAQGARSAQHF.

The rearrangement links TRBV5-1 to TRBJ1-1; maybe TRBD1 (6 bases). CDR1 and CDR2 (germline): SGHRS, YFSETQ. V was cut by 1 base and J by 3 bases, with 10 bases left in between. The CDR3 consists of 14 residues. The DNA of the CDR3 is TGCGCCAGCAGCTTGATAAAGGGGGACACTGAAGCTTTCTTT. Its translation: CASSLIKGDTEAFF.

V usage is TRBV9 and J usage is TRBJ2-3; D is possibly TRBD2 (6 bases). CDR3 length: 14 residues. The V and J ends lost 5 bases and 1 base respectively, with 11 bases between them. The germline V gene encodes CDR1 SGDLS and CDR2 YYNGEE. The CDR3, as DNA: TGTGCCAGCAGAAGGACTACCGGCACAGATACGCAGTATTTT. Translation gives CASRRTTGTDTQYF. Using reference TRBV9 and TRBJ2-3 for the parts outside the CDR3, the full variable domain is DSGVTQTPKHLITATGQRVTLRCSPRSGDLSVYWYQQSLDQGLQFLIQYYNGEERAKGNILERFSAQQFPDLHSELNLSSLELGDSALYFCASRRTTGTDTQYFGPGTRLTVL.

The gene calls are TRBV7-9 and TRBJ2-3; 9 bases are a match to TRBD1. The CDR3 has 18 residues. V was clipped by 2 bases and J by 1 base; unmatched bases: 10. Germline V CDR1 and CDR2: SEHNR, FQNEAQ (reference sequence). CDR3 nucleotides: TGTGCCAGCAGCTTACCGCTACACCGGGACAGGGGCACAGATACGCAGTATTTT. Amino acids: CASSLPLHRDRGTDTQYF.

The chain couples TRBV4-1 to TRBJ2-7, with D perhaps matching TRBD1 (5 bases). The germline V gene encodes CDR1 MGHRA and CDR2 YSYEKL. The V and J ends lost 0 bases and 4 bases respectively, with 13 bases between them. The CDR3 sequence is 15 residues long. The DNA for the CDR3 is TGCGCCAGCAGCCAAGATGACAGAGAAATATACGAGCAGTACTTC. Protein: CASSQDDREIYEQYF.